This TCR beta chain was observed in a study of T cells in Graves' hyperthyroidism and ophthalmopathy. Clinical Activity Scores of at least 3, NOSPECS grades of at least 4 and durations under 3 months characterized ophthalmopathy patients. Uncontrolled infection, other autoimmune disease, pregnancy or lactation excluded patients. Together with thyroid ultrasound, orbital computed tomography, serum thyroxine and TRAb, clinical symptoms were used for diagnoses. CDR1 and CDR2 (germline): SQVTM, ANQGSEA. The V end was cut by 5 bases, the J end by 4 bases, with 17 bases between. CDR3 length: 14 amino acids. Amplification of TCR beta CDR3 regions used RNA as the template. TCR CDR3 regions were first amplified by RT-PCR with HTBI primers. TCRdb itself ran the multiplex PCR reads through MiXCR, one entry per CDR3 protein. This sample carries 600,000 to 700,000 distinct CDR3 sequences, roughly 15% of them seen once, and the ten largest clones take around 4.1%.

This clonotype has a count of ten or more. This sequence originates from a middle-aged woman with Graves' ophthalmopathy. This chain links TRBV29-1 with TRBJ1-2; possibly TRBD1 for D (5 bases). Sample: blood. CDR3 amino acids: CSVPLPDSFYGYTF. The DNA for the CDR3 is TGCAGCGTTCCGCTGCCCGACAGTTTCTATGGCTACACCTTC.